Listed below are T cell receptor beta chains from one sample, sequenced in a study of blood T cell repertoires in COVID-19. Using immunoSEQ multiplex PCR, the repertoire was profiled, and TCRdb retains in-frame clones only, with some absent. In the table there are over 25,000 clones, about 80% of which are singletons. The sequenced sample consisted of peripheral blood. The receptors shown here come from a woman aged 80 or older with acute or convalescent COVID-19. The CDR3 runs from the conserved cysteine through the conserved F or W. A D gene is named only where the DNA matches it firmly. Clone size appears in some rows only: once, few, many, or a class for an expanded clone.

v_gene	j_gene	d_gene	abundance	CDR3aa	CDR3nt
TRBV6-5	TRBJ2-1	TRBD1	.	CASNGQGSYNEQFF	TGTGCCAGCAACGGACAGGGATCCTACAATGAGCAGTTCTTC
TRBV5-1	TRBJ1-4	.	medium-sized	CASAASATNEKLFF	TGCGCCAGCGCCGCGAGTGCAACTAATGAAAAACTGTTTTTT
TRBV3-1/TRBV3-2	TRBJ1-2	TRBD1	.	CASSQVSRRGLGYTF	TGTGCCAGCAGCCAAGTATCGAGGAGGGGGCTTGGCTACACCTTC
TRBV18	TRBJ2-1	.	once	CASSLYQPGDYNEQFF	TGTGCCAGCTCACTTTATCAGCCAGGGGACTACAATGAGCAGTTCTTC
TRBV6-2/TRBV6-3	TRBJ1-2	TRBD1	.	CASSYDRVSGYTF	TGTGCCAGCAGTTACGACAGGGTGTCAGGCTACACCTTC
TRBV7-2	TRBJ2-3	.	few	CASSPGLSTDTQYF	TGTGCCAGCAGCCCGGGACTCAGCACAGATACGCAGTATTTT
TRBV9	TRBJ2-1	TRBD1	.	CASSAWTGGDEQFF	TGTGCCAGCAGCGCCTGGACAGGGGGGGATGAGCAGTTCTTC
TRBV11-2	TRBJ2-3	TRBD2	.	CASSSTFGTSGRLDTQYF	TGTGCCAGCAGCTCCACGTTCGGGACTAGCGGGCGGTTAGATACGCAGTATTTT
TRBV19	TRBJ2-1	.	.	CASSPTSSSYNEQFF	TGTGCCAGTAGTCCTACTAGCAGCTCCTACAATGAGCAGTTCTTC
TRBV7-9	TRBJ1-2	.	.	CASSRGGERDYTF	TGTGCCAGCAGTCGTGGTGGAGAACGCGACTACACCTTC
TRBV12-3/TRBV12-4	TRBJ1-5	.	.	CASSLADSQPQHF	TGTGCCAGCAGTTTAGCGGACAGCCAGCCCCAGCATTTT
TRBV7-2	TRBJ1-4	.	.	CASRLTGRATNEKLFF	TGTGCCAGCAGACTTACAGGGAGAGCAACTAATGAAAAACTGTTTTTT
TRBV24-1	TRBJ1-5	.	.	CATGLTGNQPQHF	TGTGCCACCGGGTTGACGGGGAATCAGCCCCAGCATTTT
TRBV4-3	TRBJ1-6	.	.	CASSQLQGSSYNSPLHF	TGCGCCAGCAGCCAACTACAGGGTAGCTCCTATAATTCACCCCTCCACTTT
TRBV18	TRBJ2-1	.	.	CASSALQSSYNEQFF	TGTGCCAGCTCAGCTTTACAGAGCTCCTACAATGAGCAGTTCTTC
TRBV18	TRBJ2-5	TRBD2	.	CASSPSLAGGQETQYF	TGTGCCAGCTCACCATCGCTAGCGGGAGGGCAAGAGACCCAGTACTTC
TRBV9	TRBJ2-5	TRBD2	.	CASSVGILAGQETQYF	TGTGCCAGCAGCGTAGGGATACTAGCGGGGCAAGAGACCCAGTACTTC
TRBV9	TRBJ2-5	TRBD2	.	CASSVASGLQETQYF	TGTGCCAGCAGCGTAGCTAGCGGGTTACAAGAGACCCAGTACTTC
TRBV28	TRBJ2-7	TRBD1	.	CASSLPGQGDDEQYF	TGTGCCAGCAGTTTACCGGGACAGGGTGACGACGAGCAGTACTTC
TRBV28	TRBJ1-1	TRBD1	.	CASSPTARDRGRGTEAFF	TGTGCCAGCAGTCCCACGGCTAGGGACAGGGGAAGAGGAACTGAAGCTTTCTTT
TRBV6-6	TRBJ1-3	.	.	CASMTGNTIYF	TGTGCCAGCATGACAGGAAACACCATATATTTT
TRBV6-1	TRBJ1-1	.	few	CASSEVLNTEAFF	TGTGCCAGCAGTGAAGTATTGAACACTGAAGCTTTCTTT